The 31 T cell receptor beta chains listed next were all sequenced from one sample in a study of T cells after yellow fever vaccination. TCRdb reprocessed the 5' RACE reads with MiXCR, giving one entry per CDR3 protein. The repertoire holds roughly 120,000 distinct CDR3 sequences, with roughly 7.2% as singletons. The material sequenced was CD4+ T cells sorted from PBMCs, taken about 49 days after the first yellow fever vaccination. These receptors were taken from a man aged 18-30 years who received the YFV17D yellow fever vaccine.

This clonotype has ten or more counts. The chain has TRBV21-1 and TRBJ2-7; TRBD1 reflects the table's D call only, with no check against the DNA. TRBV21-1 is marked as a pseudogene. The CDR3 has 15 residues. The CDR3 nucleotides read TGTGCCAGCAGCAAAGCGAAGGGGACAGAGGACGAGCAGTACGTC. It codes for CASSKAKGTEDEQYV.

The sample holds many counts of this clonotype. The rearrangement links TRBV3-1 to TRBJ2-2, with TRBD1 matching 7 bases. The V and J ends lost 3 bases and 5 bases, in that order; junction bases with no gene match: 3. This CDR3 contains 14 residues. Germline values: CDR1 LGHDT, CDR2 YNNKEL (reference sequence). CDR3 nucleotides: TGTGCCAGCAGCCACCTACAGGGGACCGGGGAGCTGTTTTTT. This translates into CASSHLQGTGELFF.

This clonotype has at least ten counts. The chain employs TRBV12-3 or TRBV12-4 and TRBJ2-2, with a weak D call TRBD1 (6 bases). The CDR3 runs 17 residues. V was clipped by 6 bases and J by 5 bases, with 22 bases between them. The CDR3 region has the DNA TGTGCCAGCAGGAGGGGGTACGCTCCTGGGGCGACCGGGGAGCTGTTTTTT. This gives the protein CASRRGYAPGATGELFF.

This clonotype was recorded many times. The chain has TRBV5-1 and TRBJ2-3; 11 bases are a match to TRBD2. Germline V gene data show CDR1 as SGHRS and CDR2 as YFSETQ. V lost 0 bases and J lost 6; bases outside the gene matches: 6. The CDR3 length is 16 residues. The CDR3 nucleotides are TGCGCCAGCAGCTTGGATCTAGCGGGGGGACCGGATACGCAGTATTTT. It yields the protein CASSLDLAGGPDTQYF.

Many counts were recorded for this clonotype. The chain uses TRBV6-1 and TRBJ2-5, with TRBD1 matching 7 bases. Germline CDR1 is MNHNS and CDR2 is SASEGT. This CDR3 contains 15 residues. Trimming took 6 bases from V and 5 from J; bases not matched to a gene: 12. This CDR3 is CASSQTGVTKETQYF. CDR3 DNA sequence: TGTGCCAGCAGCCAAACAGGGGTCACCAAGGAGACCCAGTACTTC.

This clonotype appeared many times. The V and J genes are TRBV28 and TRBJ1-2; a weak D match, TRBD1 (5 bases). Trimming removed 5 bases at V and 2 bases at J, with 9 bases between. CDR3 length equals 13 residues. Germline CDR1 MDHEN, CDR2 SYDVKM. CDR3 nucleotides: TGTGCCAGCAGTCCGACAGTGAACTATGGCTACACCTTC. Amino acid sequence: CASSPTVNYGYTF.

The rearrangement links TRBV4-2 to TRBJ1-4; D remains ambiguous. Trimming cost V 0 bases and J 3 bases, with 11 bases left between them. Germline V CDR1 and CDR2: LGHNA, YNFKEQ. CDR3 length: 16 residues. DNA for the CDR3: TGTGCCAGCAGCCAAGAAAGCTCAGGTTCTAATGAAAAACTGTTTTTT. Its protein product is CASSQESSGSNEKLFF.

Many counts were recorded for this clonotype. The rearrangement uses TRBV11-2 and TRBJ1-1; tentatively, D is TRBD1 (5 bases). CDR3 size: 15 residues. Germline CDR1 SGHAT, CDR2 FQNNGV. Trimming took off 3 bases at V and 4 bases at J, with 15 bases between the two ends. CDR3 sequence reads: CASSLWGSGSTEAFF. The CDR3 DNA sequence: TGTGCCAGCAGCTTGTGGGGGAGTGGGAGCACTGAAGCTTTCTTT.

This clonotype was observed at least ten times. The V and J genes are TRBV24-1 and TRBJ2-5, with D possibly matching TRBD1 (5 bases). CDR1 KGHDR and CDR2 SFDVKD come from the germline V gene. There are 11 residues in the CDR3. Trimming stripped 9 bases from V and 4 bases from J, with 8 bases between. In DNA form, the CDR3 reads TGTGCCACCGGAAGGGGAGAGACCCAGTACTTC. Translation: CATGRGETQYF.

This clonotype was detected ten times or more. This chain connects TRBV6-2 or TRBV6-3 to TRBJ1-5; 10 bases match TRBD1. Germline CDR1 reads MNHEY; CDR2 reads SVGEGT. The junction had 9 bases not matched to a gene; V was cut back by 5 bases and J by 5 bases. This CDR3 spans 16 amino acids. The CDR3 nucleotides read TGTGCCAGCAGTGGGACAGGGGCCGCCTGGGATCAGCCCCAGCATTTT. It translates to CASSGTGAAWDQPQHF.

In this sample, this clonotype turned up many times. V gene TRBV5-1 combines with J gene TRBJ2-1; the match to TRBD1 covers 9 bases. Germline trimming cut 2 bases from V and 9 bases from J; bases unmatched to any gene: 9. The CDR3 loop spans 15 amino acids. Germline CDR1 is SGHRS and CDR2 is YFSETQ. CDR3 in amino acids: CASSFLRQGGVEQFF. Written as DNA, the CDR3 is TGCGCCAGCAGCTTCCTTCGACAGGGGGGAGTTGAGCAGTTCTTC.

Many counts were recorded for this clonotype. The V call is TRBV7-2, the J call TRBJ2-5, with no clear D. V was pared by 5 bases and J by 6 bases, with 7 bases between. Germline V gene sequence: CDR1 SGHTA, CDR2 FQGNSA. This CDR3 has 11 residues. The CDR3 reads CASSQRQTQYF. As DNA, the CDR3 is TGTGCCAGCAGCCAGCGACAGACCCAGTACTTC.

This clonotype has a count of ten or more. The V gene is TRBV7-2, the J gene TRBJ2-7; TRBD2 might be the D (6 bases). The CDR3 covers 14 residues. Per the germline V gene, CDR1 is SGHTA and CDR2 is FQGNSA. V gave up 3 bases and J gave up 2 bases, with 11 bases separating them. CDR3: CASSFNGGPYEQYF. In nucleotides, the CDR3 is TGTGCCAGCAGCTTCAACGGGGGACCCTACGAGCAGTACTTC.

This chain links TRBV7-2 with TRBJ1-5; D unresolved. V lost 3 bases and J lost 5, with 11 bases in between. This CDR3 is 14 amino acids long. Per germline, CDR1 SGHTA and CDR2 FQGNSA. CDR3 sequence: CASSFLGIDQPQHF. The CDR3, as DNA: TGTGCCAGCAGCTTTCTTGGCATAGATCAGCCCCAGCATTTT.

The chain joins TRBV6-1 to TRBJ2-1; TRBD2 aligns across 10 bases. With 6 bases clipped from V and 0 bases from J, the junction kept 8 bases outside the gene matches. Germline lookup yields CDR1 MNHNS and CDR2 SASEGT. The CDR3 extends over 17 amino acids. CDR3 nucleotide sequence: TGTGCCAGCAGAGACACTAGCGGGATGAGCTCCTACAATGAGCAGTTCTTC. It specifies CASRDTSGMSSYNEQFF.

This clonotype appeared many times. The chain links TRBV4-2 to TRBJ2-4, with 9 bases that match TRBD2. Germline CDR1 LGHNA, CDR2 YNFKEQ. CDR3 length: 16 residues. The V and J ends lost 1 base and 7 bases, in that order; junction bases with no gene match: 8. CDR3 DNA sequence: TGTGCCAGCAGCCAAGCTAGCGGGGACGTGGGGAACATTCAGTACTTC. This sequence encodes CASSQASGDVGNIQYF.

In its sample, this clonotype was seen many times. In DNA, the CDR3 is TGCGCCAGCAGCTTTGGGGACAATTGGGGTCAGCCCCAGCATTTT. Protein sequence: CASSFGDNWGQPQHF. The rearrangement joins TRBV5-1 to TRBJ1-5; D is perhaps TRBD1 (6 bases). The V end was cut by 2 bases, the J end by 6 bases, with 15 bases between. The V gene's germline CDR1 is SGHRS and CDR2 YFSETQ. The CDR3 consists of 15 residues.

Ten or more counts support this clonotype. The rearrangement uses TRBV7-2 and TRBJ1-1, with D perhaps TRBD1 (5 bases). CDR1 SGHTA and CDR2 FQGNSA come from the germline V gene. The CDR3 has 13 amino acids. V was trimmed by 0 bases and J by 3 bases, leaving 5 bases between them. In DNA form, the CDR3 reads TGTGCCAGCAGCTTAGCGGGGGACACTGAAGCTTTCTTT. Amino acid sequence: CASSLAGDTEAFF.

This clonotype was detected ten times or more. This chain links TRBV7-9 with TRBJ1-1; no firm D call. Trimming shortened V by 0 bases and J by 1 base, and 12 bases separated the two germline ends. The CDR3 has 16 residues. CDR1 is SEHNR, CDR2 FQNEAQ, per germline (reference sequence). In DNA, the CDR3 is TGTGCCAGCAGCTTAGCGAGGTCAGCACCGAACACTGAAGCTTTCTTT. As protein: CASSLARSAPNTEAFF. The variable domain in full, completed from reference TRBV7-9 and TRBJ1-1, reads DTGVSQNPRHKITKRGQNVTFRCDPISEHNRLYWYRQTLGQGPEFLTYFQNEAQLEKSRLLSDRFSAERPKGSFSTLEIQRTEQGDSAMYLCASSLARSAPNTEAFFGQGTRLTVV.

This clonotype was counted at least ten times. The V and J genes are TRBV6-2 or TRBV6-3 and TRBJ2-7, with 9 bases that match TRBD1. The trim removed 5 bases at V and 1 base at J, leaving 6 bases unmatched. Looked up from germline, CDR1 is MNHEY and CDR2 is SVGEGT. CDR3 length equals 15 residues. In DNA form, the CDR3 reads TGTGCCAGCAGTATCGGACAGGGGAAGTCCTACGAGCAGTACGTC. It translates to CASSIGQGKSYEQYV.

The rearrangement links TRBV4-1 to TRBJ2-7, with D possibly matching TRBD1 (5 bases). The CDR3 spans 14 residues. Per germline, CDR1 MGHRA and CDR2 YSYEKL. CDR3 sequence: CASSPRHRSYEQYV. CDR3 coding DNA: TGTGCCAGCAGCCCCCGGCACAGGTCCTACGAGCAGTACGTC.

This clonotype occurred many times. The CDR3 DNA follows: TGCAGTGGCTGGGGGAATAGCGGGGGCACAGATACGCAGTATTTT. It is translated as CSGWGNSGGTDTQYF. V usage is TRBV20-1 and J usage is TRBJ2-3; TRBD2 matches at 8 bases. The CDR3 runs to 15 residues. CDR1 is DFQATT and CDR2 is SNEGSKA in the germline V gene (reference sequence). The J segment lost 1 base and the V segment lost 7 bases, leaving 10 bases of the junction unmatched.

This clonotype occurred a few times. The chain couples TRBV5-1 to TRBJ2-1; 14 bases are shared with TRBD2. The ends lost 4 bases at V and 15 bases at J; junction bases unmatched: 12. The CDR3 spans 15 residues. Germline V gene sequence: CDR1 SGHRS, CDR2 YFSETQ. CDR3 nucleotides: TGCGCCAGCAGCGCGGGGGGGACTAGCGGGGGCGCCGGGTTCTTC. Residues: CASSAGGTSGGAGFF.

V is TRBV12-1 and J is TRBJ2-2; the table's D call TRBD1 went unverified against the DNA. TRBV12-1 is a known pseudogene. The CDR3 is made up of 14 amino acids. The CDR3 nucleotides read TGTGCCATCAGCCTCGGGATCTTCACCGGGGAGCTGTTTTTT. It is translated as CAISLGIFTGELFF.

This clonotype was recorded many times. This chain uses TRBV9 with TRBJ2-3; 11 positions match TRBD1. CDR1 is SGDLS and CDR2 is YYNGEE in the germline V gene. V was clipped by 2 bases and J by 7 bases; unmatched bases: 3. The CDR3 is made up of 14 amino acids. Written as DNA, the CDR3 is TGTGCCAGCAGCGTTGGACAGGGGGCATATACGCAGTATTTT. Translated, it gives CASSVGQGAYTQYF.

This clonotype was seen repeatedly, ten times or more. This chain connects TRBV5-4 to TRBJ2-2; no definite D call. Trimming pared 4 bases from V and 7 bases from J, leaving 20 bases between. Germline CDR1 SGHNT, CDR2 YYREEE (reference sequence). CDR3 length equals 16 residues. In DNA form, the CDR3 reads TGTGCCAGCAGCCCCCACGCGGCGAAGCCCGGCGGGGAGCTGTTTTTT. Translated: CASSPHAAKPGGELFF.

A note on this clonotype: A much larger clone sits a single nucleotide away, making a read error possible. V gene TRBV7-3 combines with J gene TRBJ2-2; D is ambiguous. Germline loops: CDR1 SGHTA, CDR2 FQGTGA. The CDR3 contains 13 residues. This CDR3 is CASCLKAAGELFF. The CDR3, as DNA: TGTGCCAGCTGCTTAAAAGCCGCCGGGGAGCTGTTTTTT.

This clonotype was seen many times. CDR3 loop: CASSPRMLETQYF. In DNA form, the CDR3 reads TGTGCCAGCAGCCCCCGGATGTTGGAGACCCAGTACTTC. The chain carries TRBV9 and TRBJ2-5, with D unclear. This CDR3 comprises 13 residues. V was clipped by 4 bases and J by 5 bases, with 12 bases between them. Germline-derived CDR1 and CDR2 are SGDLS and YYNGEE.

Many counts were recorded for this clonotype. This chain's CDR3 is CASSPWTGGTEAFF. In nucleotides, the CDR3 is TGTGCCAGCAGTCCCTGGACTGGGGGCACTGAAGCTTTCTTT. The V call is TRBV27, the J call TRBJ1-1; possibly TRBD1 for D (5 bases). Germline CDR1 and CDR2: MNHEY and SMNVEV (reference sequence). The ends were cut back, 5 bases at V and 4 bases at J, with 14 bases in the middle. The CDR3 runs to 14 residues.

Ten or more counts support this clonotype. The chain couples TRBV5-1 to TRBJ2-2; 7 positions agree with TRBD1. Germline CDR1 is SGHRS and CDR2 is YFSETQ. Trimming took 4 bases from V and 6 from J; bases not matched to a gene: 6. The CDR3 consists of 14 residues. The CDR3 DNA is TGCGCCAGCAGCAGGAGACAGGGTCCCGGGGAGCTGTTTTTT. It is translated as CASSRRQGPGELFF.

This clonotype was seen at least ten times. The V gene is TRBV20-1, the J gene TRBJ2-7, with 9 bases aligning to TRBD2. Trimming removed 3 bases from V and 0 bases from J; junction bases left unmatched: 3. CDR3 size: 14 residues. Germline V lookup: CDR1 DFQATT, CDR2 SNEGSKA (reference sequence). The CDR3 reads CSARRTSDSYEQYV. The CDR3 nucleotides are TGCAGTGCTAGGAGGACTAGCGACTCCTACGAGCAGTACGTC.